This T cell receptor (beta chain) appears in the sequencing data of a study of blood T cell repertoires in COVID-19. Study information: From T cells, B-cell-depleted T cells, or PBMCs came the material, which was cDNA or gDNA.

Generated by immunoSEQ multiplex PCR, the TCRdb table keeps only in-frame clones and is missing some. The data hold some 340,000 clones, with about 85% observed a single time. Between the trimmed V and J ends, which lost 2 bases and 2 bases, there was a span of 4 bases. Germline CDR1 SNHLY, CDR2 FYNNEI. The CDR3 consists of 12 residues. The table lists this clone with a few counts. The identical CDR3 is also encoded by other nucleotide sequences in the sample. The sequenced sample consisted of peripheral blood. This TCR derives from a woman aged 18-29 years with acute or convalescent COVID-19. J is TRBJ2-7 and V is TRBV2, with no clear D. Written as DNA, the CDR3 is TGTGCCAGCAGTGAATCTACCTACGAGCAGTACTTC. Translated: CASSESTYEQYF.